These 22 T cell receptor beta chains were all obtained from the same sample, sequenced in a study of blood T cell repertoires in COVID-19. The table came from immunoSEQ multiplex PCR; TCRdb's copy has only in-frame clones and leaves some out. The sample includes some 220,000 clones, approximately 82% of them seen just once. Sequenced sample: peripheral blood. These receptors were taken from a middle-aged man with active or convalescent COVID-19.

The chain is built from TRBV3-1 (or the pseudogene TRBV3-2) and TRBJ1-1; no clear D gene. This CDR3 has 14 residues. Per germline, CDR1 LGHDT and CDR2 YNNKEL (reference sequence). Trimming took 0 bases from V and 4 from J, leaving 9 bases between them. CDR3 sequence (DNA): TGTGCCAGCAGCCAAGAGGGTTGGGCCACTGAAGCTTTCTTT. Translating it yields CASSQEGWATEAFF.

This clone was seen repeatedly, ten times or more. CDR3 region: CASSLMSRDTIYF. In nucleotides, the CDR3 is TGTGCCAGCAGTTTAATGAGTCGGGACACCATATATTTT. The J gene is TRBJ1-3, the V gene TRBV12-3 or TRBV12-4; D unresolved. The length of the CDR3 is 13 residues. Trimming stripped 2 bases from V and 8 bases from J, with 10 bases between.

The V call is TRBV5-5, the J call TRBJ2-7; D unresolved. The CDR3 sequence is 12 residues long. The germline gives CDR1 SGHKS, CDR2 YYEKEE (reference sequence). V shed 2 bases and J shed 1 base, with 4 bases lying between them. The CDR3 spells CASSFGSYEQYV. The CDR3 DNA reads as TGTGCCAGCAGCTTCGGGTCCTACGAGCAGTACGTC.

The chain carries TRBV4-1 and TRBJ1-4, with 10 bases aligning to TRBD1. The CDR3 covers 15 residues. Trimming removed 1 base from V and 10 bases from J; junction bases left unmatched: 6. Germline V gives CDR1 MGHRA, CDR2 YSYEKL. In DNA, the CDR3 is TGCGCCAGCAGCCAAGTAGGGACAGGGGTAGGAAAACTGTTTTTT. As protein: CASSQVGTGVGKLFF.

In nucleotides, the CDR3 is TGTGCCAGCAGCTTAAGGGGGGTGAACACTGAAGCTTTCTTT. As protein: CASSLRGVNTEAFF. The V and J genes are TRBV7-3 and TRBJ1-1, with TRBD1 as a possible D gene (5 bases). The germline V gene encodes CDR1 SGHTA and CDR2 FQGTGA. CDR3 length: 14 amino acids. V was cut by 1 base and J by 0 bases, with 6 bases left in between. Looking up the rest from reference TRBV7-3 and TRBJ1-1 gives the full variable domain: GAGVSQTPSNKVTEKGKYVELRCDPISGHTALYWYRQSLGQGPEFLIYFQGTGAADDSGLPNDRFFAVRPEGSVSTLKIQRTERGDSAVYLCASSLRGVNTEAFFGQGTRLTVV.

The chain couples TRBV10-3 to TRBJ1-3; D remains unclear. Germline lookup yields CDR1 ENHRY and CDR2 SYGVKD. The CDR3 totals 14 residues. V lost 4 bases, J lost 0 bases, and 7 bases lay in between. The CDR3 spells CAISVTSSGNTIYF. In nucleotides, the CDR3 is TGTGCCATCAGTGTAACCAGCTCTGGAAACACCATATATTTT.

The rearrangement links TRBV4-1 to TRBJ1-1; D not resolved. CDR1 is MGHRA, CDR2 YSYEKL, per germline. With 2 bases removed from V and 8 bases from J, the gap between germline ends came to 18 bases. This CDR3 has 15 amino acids. CDR3 nucleotides: TGCGCCAGCAGCCAACGCGCGGAGGGCTTCCTAGAAGCTTTCTTT. Protein product: CASSQRAEGFLEAFF.

The chain recombines TRBV5-6 with TRBJ2-6; 8 bases align to TRBD1. This CDR3 has 19 residues. Losses at the gene ends were 0 bases for V and 0 bases for J; bases not matched to a gene: 8. Germline V lookup: CDR1 SGHDT, CDR2 YYEEEE. For the CDR3, the DNA is TGTGCCAGCAGCTTGGGACCGGGACAGGCCGACTCTGGGGCCAACGTCCTGACTTTC. Amino acid sequence: CASSLGPGQADSGANVLTF.

The chain joins TRBV4-1 to TRBJ1-1; 7 bases line up with TRBD1. CDR3 length equals 15 residues. After removal of 0 bases from V and 3 bases from J, the junction contained 4 bases not matched to a gene. Germline V lookup: CDR1 MGHRA, CDR2 YSYEKL. The CDR3 DNA follows: TGCGCCAGCAGCCAAGAACAGGGGATGGACACTGAAGCTTTCTTT. It encodes CASSQEQGMDTEAFF.

The chain has TRBV28 and TRBJ1-2; 10 bases line up with TRBD1. After removal of 1 base from V and 1 base from J, the junction contained 6 bases not matched to a gene. The CDR3 covers 17 residues. Germline V gives CDR1 MDHEN, CDR2 SYDVKM. This CDR3 reads CASSLSGGTGVNYGYTF. In nucleotides, the CDR3 is TGTGCCAGCAGTTTATCAGGCGGGACAGGGGTTAACTATGGCTACACCTTC.

The CDR3 loop reads CASSHLAGVVGNTIYF. CDR3 DNA: TGTGCCAGCAGCCACCTCGCCGGGGTCGTGGGAAACACCATATATTTT. This sequence joins TRBV6-2 or TRBV6-3 and TRBJ1-3; D remains unclear. V lost 6 bases to trimming and J lost 4 bases, with 19 bases between them. The germline V gene encodes CDR1 MNHEY and CDR2 SVGEGT. The CDR3 is 16 amino acids.

The chain uses TRBV28 and TRBJ2-7; D is possibly TRBD2 (7 bases). Trimming took 11 bases from V and 4 from J, leaving 18 bases between them. Germline CDR1 and CDR2: MDHEN and SYDVKM. The CDR3 totals 13 residues. The CDR3: CAVGGGAGYEQYV. The CDR3 nucleotides are TGTGCCGTAGGGGGGGGCGCTGGGTACGAGCAGTACGTC.

This sequence joins TRBV6-1 and TRBJ2-1, with 11 bases identical to TRBD2. This CDR3 spans 16 amino acids. Germline lookup yields CDR1 MNHNS and CDR2 SASEGT. Trimming cost V 2 bases and J 8 bases; bases outside gene matches: 8. CDR3 region: CASSEWATSGNDEQFF. As DNA, the CDR3 is TGTGCCAGCAGTGAATGGGCGACTAGCGGGAATGATGAGCAGTTCTTC.

This sequence joins TRBV27 and TRBJ2-3; tentative D call: TRBD2 (6 bases). This CDR3 is 15 amino acids long. Germline V lookup: CDR1 MNHEY, CDR2 SMNVEV (reference sequence). Trimming pared 2 bases from V and 2 bases from J, leaving 11 bases between. CDR3: CASSLMAGITDTQYF. The CDR3 region has the DNA TGTGCCAGCAGTTTAATGGCGGGGATCACAGATACGCAGTATTTT.

The chain recombines TRBV28 with TRBJ1-6; D is possibly TRBD1 (5 bases). The CDR3 is 13 residues long. CDR1 and CDR2 (germline): MDHEN, SYDVKM. V lost 7 bases, J lost 7 bases, and 11 bases lay in between. The CDR3 region has the DNA TGTGCCAGCACCCCCGGGGGGAATTCACCCCTCCACTTT. Encoded protein: CASTPGGNSPLHF.

This clone was observed a single time. The chain combines TRBV7-8 with TRBJ2-1; maybe TRBD2 (7 bases). Trimming cost V 5 bases and J 8 bases, with 22 bases left between them. The CDR3 loop spans 16 amino acids. Germline V CDR1 and CDR2: SGHVS, FQNEAQ. This chain's CDR3 is CASSPRLGGGADEQFF. Here the CDR3 DNA reads TGTGCCAGCAGCCCCCGACTTGGAGGGGGGGCTGATGAGCAGTTCTTC.

This chain uses TRBV18 with TRBJ1-6; maybe TRBD1 (6 bases). The CDR3 consists of 15 residues. V was trimmed by 2 bases and J by 4 bases, leaving 9 bases between them. The V gene's germline CDR1 is KGHSH and CDR2 LQKENI. CDR3 nucleotides: TGTGCCAGCTCACCAGGGACACCTTATAATTCACCCCTCCACTTT. Residues: CASSPGTPYNSPLHF.

This clone has only one observation. The chain is built from TRBV7-9 and TRBJ2-3; D might be TRBD2 (5 bases). In germline, CDR1 is SEHNR, CDR2 FQNEAQ (reference sequence). V lost 5 bases to trimming and J lost 6 bases, with 12 bases between them. This CDR3 has 13 residues. The CDR3 sequence: CASSPQREDTQYF. CDR3 DNA: TGTGCCAGCAGCCCCCAGAGGGAGGATACGCAGTATTTT.

In the case of this clone: A junction boundary mismatches the germline segment, possibly from a read error. The V and J genes are TRBV7-2 and TRBJ2-1, with TRBD2 matching over 9 bases. The CDR3 is 15 residues long. Looked up from germline, CDR1 is SGHTA and CDR2 is FQGNSA. The CDR3 region has the DNA TGTGCCAGCAGCCTAGCGGGGCCCTCCTACAATGAGCAGTTCTTC. Its protein product is CASSLAGPSYNEQFF.

The chain uses TRBV5-6 and TRBJ2-3; D is ambiguous. The CDR3 has 12 amino acids. Germline CDR1 is SGHDT and CDR2 is YYEEEE. Trimming pared 2 bases from V and 11 bases from J, leaving 12 bases between. CDR3 coding DNA: TGTGCCAGCAGCTTTCGTAGCATTGGGCAGTATTTT. Protein product: CASSFRSIGQYF.

J is TRBJ2-7 and V is TRBV5-5, with unresolved D. Germline CDR1 reads SGHKS; CDR2 reads YYEKEE (reference sequence). The CDR3 runs 14 residues. The V end was cut by 3 bases, the J end by 4 bases, with 14 bases between. The CDR3 region has the DNA TGTGCCAGCAGCTCCCCGCTAGATCGGTACGAGCAGTACTTC. The encoded protein is CASSSPLDRYEQYF.

Comment on this clone: The junction does not match germline at one end; this may be a read error. This chain uses TRBV28 with TRBJ2-3, with D possibly matching TRBD1 (5 bases). This CDR3 region has 13 residues. CDR1 and CDR2 (germline): MDHEN, SYDVKM. This CDR3 is CASSYVGTGTQYF. The CDR3, as DNA: TGTGCCAGCAGTTACGTGGGAACAGGTACGCAGTATTTT.